The 5 T cell receptor beta chains below come from one sample, sequenced in a study of shared clonotypes between healthy human individuals. TCRdb keeps only in-frame clones here, not all; method: immunoSEQ multiplex PCR. The sample carries 1.6 million or so clones, less than 99% recorded once. Source material: naive CD4+ T cells sorted from blood. The subset was: CD45RA+ positively selected. The source is a man aged 25 to 45 in good health.

This chain uses TRBV7-6 with TRBJ2-7, with 8 bases lining up with TRBD2. Germline trimming cut 2 bases from V and 8 bases from J; bases unmatched to any gene: 8. The CDR3 is made up of 14 amino acids. Germline CDR1 reads SGHVS; CDR2 reads FNYEAQ. The CDR3 DNA is TGTGCCAGCAGCTTATCCGGGACTAGAGTCCAGCAGTACTTC. This codes for CASSLSGTRVQQYF.

V is TRBV13 and J is TRBJ2-3; 7 bases fit TRBD1. V was pared by 3 bases and J by 4 bases, with 10 bases of the junction left unmatched. The CDR3 is 16 residues long. The germline CDR1 and CDR2 sequences are PRHDT and FYEKMQ (reference sequence). The CDR3 loop reads CASSFLLQGTADTQYF. The CDR3 DNA follows: TGTGCCAGCAGCTTTCTATTACAGGGGACCGCAGATACGCAGTATTTT.

The V gene is TRBV7-3, the J gene TRBJ2-7; no clear D. Germline assignment: CDR1 SGHTA and CDR2 FQGTGA. The CDR3 covers 14 residues. V gave up 4 bases and J gave up 0 bases, with 10 bases separating them. The chain's CDR3 is CASSSSVSSYEQYF. In DNA form, the CDR3 reads TGTGCCAGCAGCTCGAGTGTAAGCTCCTACGAGCAGTACTTC.

The CDR3 bases are TGTGCCAGCAGCATACAAGAGACCCAGTACTTC. Amino acids: CASSIQETQYF. This sequence joins TRBV7-6 and TRBJ2-5; no definite D call. Per the germline V gene, CDR1 is SGHVS and CDR2 is FNYEAQ. V lost 5 bases and J 2 bases, leaving 3 bases between the germline ends. The CDR3 totals 11 residues.

The DNA for the CDR3 is TGTGCCAGCACCTTTCCCGGGGACAACTCCTACAATGAGCAGTTCTTC. Translation gives CASTFPGDNSYNEQFF. The V gene is TRBV28, the J gene TRBJ2-1; D is perhaps TRBD1 (6 bases). This CDR3 spans 16 amino acids. Germline assignment: CDR1 MDHEN and CDR2 SYDVKM. Trimming shortened V by 7 bases and J by 0 bases, and 16 bases separated the two germline ends.